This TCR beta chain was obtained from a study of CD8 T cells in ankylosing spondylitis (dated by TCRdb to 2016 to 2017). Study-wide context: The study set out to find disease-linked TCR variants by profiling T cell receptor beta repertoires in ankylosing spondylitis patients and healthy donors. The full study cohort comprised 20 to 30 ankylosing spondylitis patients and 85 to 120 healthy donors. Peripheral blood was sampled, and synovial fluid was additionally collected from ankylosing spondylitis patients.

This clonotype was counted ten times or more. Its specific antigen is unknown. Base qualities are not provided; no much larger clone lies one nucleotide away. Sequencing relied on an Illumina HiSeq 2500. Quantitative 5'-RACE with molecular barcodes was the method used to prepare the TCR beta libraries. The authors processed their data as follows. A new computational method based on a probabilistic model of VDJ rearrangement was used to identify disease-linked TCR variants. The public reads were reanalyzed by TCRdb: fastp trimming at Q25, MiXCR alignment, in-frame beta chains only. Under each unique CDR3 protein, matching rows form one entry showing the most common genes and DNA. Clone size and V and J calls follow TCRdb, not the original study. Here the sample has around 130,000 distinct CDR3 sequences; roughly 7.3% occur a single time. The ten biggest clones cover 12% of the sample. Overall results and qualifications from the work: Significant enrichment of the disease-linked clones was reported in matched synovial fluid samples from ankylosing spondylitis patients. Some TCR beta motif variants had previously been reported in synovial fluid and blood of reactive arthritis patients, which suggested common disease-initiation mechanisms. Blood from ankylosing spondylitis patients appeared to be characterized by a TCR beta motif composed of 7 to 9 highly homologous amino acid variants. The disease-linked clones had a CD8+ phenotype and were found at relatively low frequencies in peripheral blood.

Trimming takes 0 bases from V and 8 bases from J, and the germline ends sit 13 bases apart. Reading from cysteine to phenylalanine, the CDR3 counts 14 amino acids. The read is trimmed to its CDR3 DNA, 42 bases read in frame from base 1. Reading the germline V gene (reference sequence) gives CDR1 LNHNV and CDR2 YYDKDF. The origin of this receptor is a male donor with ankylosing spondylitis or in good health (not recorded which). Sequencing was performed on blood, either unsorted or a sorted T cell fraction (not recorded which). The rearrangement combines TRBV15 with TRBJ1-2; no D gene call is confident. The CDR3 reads CATSRDRWDGGYTF. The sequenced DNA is TGTGCCACCAGCAGAGATCGTTGGGATGGAGGCTACACCTTC.